This T cell receptor (beta chain) came from a study of T cell changes during pregnancy in multiple sclerosis. Some clones are missing from TCRdb's copy, which holds only in-frame ones; the method was immunoSEQ multiplex PCR. The data contain more than 80,000 clones, 80% to 95% of them singletons. This TCR was recovered from a female donor with multiple sclerosis, enrolled in a pregnancy study. The sequencing here drew on peripheral blood, taken after pregnancy.

In nucleotides, the CDR3 is TGTGCCAGCAGTGAATCTGGGAGCCCCTATGGCTACACCTTC. As protein: CASSESGSPYGYTF. This chain connects TRBV25-1 to TRBJ1-2; D not resolved. V was pared by 1 base and J by 4 bases, with 10 bases between. The germline V gene has CDR1 MGHDK and CDR2 SYGVNS. The CDR3 loop spans 14 amino acids.